A single sample gave rise to the 23 T cell receptor beta chains below, sequenced in a study of identical twins. TCRdb re-derived calls from the 5' RACE reads in MiXCR, one entry per CDR3 protein. The data show about 220,000 distinct CDR3 sequences, with more than 6.5% seen just once and roughly 2% held by the top ten. This same sample was also taken into another study, of yellow fever vaccine responses in identical twins.

Sample: memory (CD45RO+) T cells sorted from blood. Receptors originate from a woman in her late teens or twenties in good health.

V and J are TRBV7-9 and TRBJ2-1; TRBD1 aligns across 8 bases. Germline lookup yields CDR1 SEHNR and CDR2 FQNEAQ (reference sequence). This CDR3 has 15 amino acids. J gave up 0 bases and V 6 bases, and 4 bases lay outside the gene matches. For the CDR3, the DNA is TGTGCCAGCAGACCCGACAGGGGCTCCTACAATGAGCAGTTCTTC. This translates into CASRPDRGSYNEQFF.

This clonotype was seen many times. This chain connects TRBV5-1 to TRBJ2-5; TRBD2 might be the D (5 bases). CDR1 and CDR2 from the germline V gene are SGHRS and YFSETQ. V lost 2 bases and J lost 3, with 8 bases in between. The CDR3 is 13 amino acids. Written as DNA, the CDR3 is TGCGCCAGCAGCTTCCCCGGGGAAGAGACCCAGTACTTC. This encodes CASSFPGEETQYF.

The V and J genes are TRBV20-1 and TRBJ2-1; 9 bases align to TRBD2. Germline CDR1 reads DFQATT; CDR2 reads SNEGSKA (reference sequence). The CDR3 covers 14 residues. The V gene end was trimmed by 6 bases and the J gene end by 6 bases; junction bases not matched to a gene: 9. The CDR3 spells CSAKTGLAFNEQFF. The CDR3 DNA is TGCAGTGCCAAGACGGGACTAGCCTTCAATGAGCAGTTCTTC.

This clonotype was counted a few times. The gene calls are TRBV2 and TRBJ1-3; 7 nucleotides align to TRBD1. Germline V gives CDR1 SNHLY, CDR2 FYNNEI. The V gene end was trimmed by 8 bases and the J gene end by 0 bases; junction bases not matched to a gene: 19. The CDR3 has 19 amino acids. CDR3 loop: CASATPGQAPLSSGNTIYF. The CDR3 coding sequence is TGTGCCAGCGCGACACCCGGACAGGCCCCGCTAAGCTCTGGAAACACCATATATTTT.

Many counts were recorded for this clonotype. V is TRBV29-1 and J is TRBJ2-3; TRBD2 is a possible D gene (6 bases). Germline assignment: CDR1 SQVTM and CDR2 ANQGSEA. Trimming stripped 1 base from V and 0 bases from J, with 11 bases between. There are 15 residues in the CDR3. CDR3 protein: CSVEGVDYSTDTQYF. In DNA, the CDR3 is TGCAGCGTTGAAGGAGTGGACTATAGCACAGATACGCAGTATTTT.

This clonotype occurred many times. The V and J genes are TRBV3-1 and TRBJ2-7; tentative D call: TRBD1 (6 bases). Germline CDR1 and CDR2: LGHDT and YNNKEL (reference sequence). The CDR3 length is 14 residues. Trimming pared 1 base from V and 1 base from J, leaving 8 bases between. CDR3 sequence reads: CASSQVRGSYEQYF. DNA of the CDR3: TGTGCCAGCAGCCAAGTCAGGGGTTCCTACGAGCAGTACTTC.

The table lists this clonotype with many counts. The chain uses TRBV7-9 and TRBJ2-5; the D call may be TRBD1 or TRBD2 (6 bases each). V lost 6 bases and J 4 bases, leaving 15 bases between the germline ends. This CDR3 comprises 14 residues. Germline-derived CDR1 and CDR2 are SEHNR and FQNEAQ (reference sequence). The CDR3 spells CASRGPGARETQYF. The CDR3 DNA reads TGTGCCAGCAGGGGTCCGGGGGCGAGAGAGACCCAGTACTTC.

The V and J genes are TRBV15 and TRBJ1-5, with D unresolved. Germline CDR1 reads LNHNV; CDR2 reads YYDKDF (reference sequence). The CDR3 length is 8 residues. As DNA, the CDR3 is TGTAGCAATCAGCCCCAGCATTTT. Translating it yields CSNQPQHF. Looking up the rest from reference TRBV15 and TRBJ1-5 gives the full variable domain: DAMVIQNPRYQVTQFGKPVTLSCSQTLNHNVMYWYQQKSSQAPKLLFHYYDKDFNNEADTPDNFQSRRPNTSFCFLDIRSPGLGDTAMYLCSNQPQHFGDGTRLSIL.

V usage is TRBV5-6 and J usage is TRBJ1-1; 9 positions match TRBD1. The V segment lost 4 bases and the J segment 3 bases; nucleotides outside the gene matches: 7. Germline CDR1 is SGHDT and CDR2 is YYEEEE. This CDR3 spans 15 amino acids. DNA for the CDR3: TGTGCCAGCAGCGGAGGGACAGGGTATTACACTGAAGCTTTCTTT. Its translation: CASSGGTGYYTEAFF.

The chain employs TRBV6-5 and TRBJ2-7; a possible D gene is TRBD1 (5 bases). The CDR3 length is 12 residues. The germline gives CDR1 MNHEY, CDR2 SVGAGI. Trimming took off 4 bases at V and 6 bases at J, with 10 bases between the two ends. In DNA, the CDR3 is TGTGCCAGCAGTTCAACCAGGGCCGAGCAGTACTTC. This codes for CASSSTRAEQYF.

The V call is TRBV11-1, the J call TRBJ2-7; the D is unclear. This CDR3 is 14 amino acids long. In germline, CDR1 is SGHAT, CDR2 FQDESV (reference sequence). V dropped 1 base and J dropped 3 bases, with 10 bases sitting between them. CDR3 sequence: CASSLGQSIYEQYF. Here the CDR3 DNA reads TGTGCCAGCAGCTTAGGCCAGAGCATCTACGAGCAGTACTTC.

This chain connects TRBV15 to TRBJ1-3; D gene unclear. Germline values: CDR1 LNHNV, CDR2 YYDKDF (reference sequence). The CDR3 covers 15 residues. The germline V and J ends were trimmed by 1 base and 8 bases, with 15 bases remaining between them. In DNA form, the CDR3 reads TGTGCCACCAGCAGAGTTGGCTGGTCGGGCGACACCATATATTTT. Its protein product is CATSRVGWSGDTIYF.

This clonotype was seen ten or more times. The chain joins TRBV5-5 to TRBJ2-5; no definite D call. Germline V gene lookup returns CDR1 SGHKS and CDR2 YYEKEE (reference sequence). V lost 2 bases and J lost 3, with 14 bases in between. CDR3 length: 15 residues. CDR3 DNA sequence: TGTGCCAGCAGCTTTGTTGGTGCCCGGGAAGAGACCCAGTACTTC. Protein product: CASSFVGAREETQYF. The whole variable domain, filled in from reference TRBV5-5 and TRBJ2-5, reads DAGVTQSPTHLIKTRGQQVTLRCSPISGHKSVSWYQQVLGQGPQFIFQYYEKEERGRGNFPDRFSARQFPNYSSELNVNALLLGDSALYLCASSFVGAREETQYFGPGTRLLVL.

The CDR3 sequence: CASSLTGTGNQPQHF. CDR3 DNA sequence: TGTGCCAGCAGTTTAACAGGGACCGGCAATCAGCCCCAGCATTTT. The chain employs TRBV6-5 and TRBJ1-5, with D tentatively TRBD1 (6 bases). V shed 4 bases and J shed 2 bases, with 12 bases lying between them. The CDR3 totals 15 residues. The germline CDR1 and CDR2 sequences are MNHEY and SVGAGI.

In this sample, this clonotype turned up many times. V and J are TRBV5-1 and TRBJ2-3; 9 bases agree with TRBD2. CDR1 is SGHRS and CDR2 is YFSETQ in the germline V gene. The CDR3 extends over 16 amino acids. The V gene end was trimmed by 0 bases and the J gene end by 0 bases; junction bases not matched to a gene: 2. The CDR3 coding sequence is TGCGCCAGCAGCTTGGGACTAGCGGTTAGCACAGATACGCAGTATTTT. It specifies CASSLGLAVSTDTQYF.

This clonotype was detected many times. This chain links TRBV2 with TRBJ2-1, with TRBD1 as a possible D gene (6 bases). The CDR3 loop spans 13 amino acids. V lost 6 bases to trimming and J lost 9 bases, with 15 bases between them. Germline V gene lookup returns CDR1 SNHLY and CDR2 FYNNEI. The CDR3 protein is CASRIYREGEQFF. The DNA for the CDR3 is TGTGCCAGCAGGATTTACAGGGAAGGTGAGCAGTTCTTC.

This clonotype was observed a few times. The genes are TRBV28 and TRBJ1-2; possible D gene TRBD1, 6 bases. CDR1 is MDHEN, CDR2 SYDVKM, per germline. The CDR3 has 15 residues. The V end lost 4 bases, the J end lost 4 bases, and 16 bases lay between the germline ends. The CDR3 bases are TGTGCCAGCAGTTCCGTCTCACAGGGCATCTATGGCTACACCTTC. This translates into CASSSVSQGIYGYTF.

This clonotype appeared a few times. V gene TRBV2 combines with J gene TRBJ2-3; no clear D gene. Germline V gene lookup returns CDR1 SNHLY and CDR2 FYNNEI. Trimming shortened V by 4 bases and J by 0 bases, and 5 bases separated the two germline ends. The CDR3 sequence is 13 residues long. CDR3 region: CASSGPSTDTQYF. CDR3 sequence (DNA): TGTGCCAGCAGTGGACCTAGCACAGATACGCAGTATTTT.

This clonotype was detected ten times or more. The chain links TRBV20-1 to TRBJ2-7, with 11 bases identical to TRBD2. The CDR3 sequence is 14 residues long. With V trimmed by 0 bases and J by 5 bases, 3 bases remained unmatched. Germline CDR1 DFQATT, CDR2 SNEGSKA (reference sequence). Here the CDR3 reads CSARDSGRVHEQYF. CDR3 bases: TGCAGTGCTAGAGATAGCGGGAGGGTCCACGAGCAGTACTTC.

This clonotype was detected many times. The chain combines TRBV20-1 with TRBJ2-3; 12 bases agree with TRBD2. The CDR3 contains 15 residues. Germline V lookup: CDR1 DFQATT, CDR2 SNEGSKA (reference sequence). V dropped 4 bases and J dropped 3; count of bases not matched to a gene: 5. CDR3 loop: CSAKTSGSLTDTQYF. In DNA form, the CDR3 reads TGCAGTGCTAAGACTAGCGGGAGTCTTACAGATACGCAGTATTTT.

This clonotype has just a few counts. This chain joins TRBV14 and TRBJ2-3; D gene uncertain. Germline CDR1 SGHDN, CDR2 FVKESK. V shed 4 bases and J shed 4 bases, with 3 bases lying between them. This CDR3 is built from 11 residues. The CDR3 bases are TGTGCCAGCAGCCCATCAGATACGCAGTATTTT. Residues: CASSPSDTQYF. The entire variable domain, with the rest obtained from reference TRBV14 and TRBJ2-3, is as follows: EAGVTQFPSHSVIEKGQTVTLRCDPISGHDNLYWYRRVMGKEIKFLLHFVKESKQDESGMPNNRFLAERTGGTYSTLKVQPAELEDSGVYFCASSPSDTQYFGPGTRLTVL.

The chain combines TRBV27 with TRBJ2-7; D tentatively fits TRBD1 or TRBD2 (5 bases each). This CDR3 contains 14 residues. CDR1 and CDR2 (germline): MNHEY, SMNVEV (reference sequence). V lost 8 bases to trimming and J lost 3 bases, with 17 bases between them. CDR3 sequence reads: CASGSGQGSYEQYF. The CDR3 DNA reads TGTGCCAGCGGATCGGGGCAGGGCAGCTACGAGCAGTACTTC.

This clonotype turned up a few times. The chain links TRBV24-1 to TRBJ2-3; D may be TRBD1 or TRBD2 (5 bases each). V gave up 7 bases and J gave up 0 bases, with 10 bases separating them. Per the germline V gene, CDR1 is KGHDR and CDR2 is SFDVKD. This CDR3 has 14 residues. The CDR3 protein is CATRGTASTDTQYF. The CDR3, as DNA: TGTGCCACCAGGGGGACGGCGAGCACAGATACGCAGTATTTT.